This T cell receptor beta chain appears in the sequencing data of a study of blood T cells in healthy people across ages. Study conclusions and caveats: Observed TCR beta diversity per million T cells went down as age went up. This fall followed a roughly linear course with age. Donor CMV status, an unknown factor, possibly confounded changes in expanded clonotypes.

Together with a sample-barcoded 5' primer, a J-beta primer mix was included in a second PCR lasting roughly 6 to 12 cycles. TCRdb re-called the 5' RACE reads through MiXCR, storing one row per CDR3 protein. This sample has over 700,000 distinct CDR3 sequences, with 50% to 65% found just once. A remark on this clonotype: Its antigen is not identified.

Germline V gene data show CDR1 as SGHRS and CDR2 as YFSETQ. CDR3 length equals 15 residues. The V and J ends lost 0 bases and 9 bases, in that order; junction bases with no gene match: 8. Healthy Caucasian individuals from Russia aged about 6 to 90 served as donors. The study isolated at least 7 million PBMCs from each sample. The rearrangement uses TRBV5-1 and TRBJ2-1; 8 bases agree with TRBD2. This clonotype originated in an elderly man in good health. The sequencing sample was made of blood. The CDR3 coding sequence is TGCGCCAGCAGCTTGGATGGTAGCGGGAAGACTGAGCAGTTCTTC. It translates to CASSLDGSGKTEQFF.